This T cell receptor beta chain comes out of a study of OX40 agonist ivuxolimab in advanced cancers. General study results and limits: Clonal expansion from baseline to week 6 occurred in both CD4+ and CD8+ T cells.

Notes on this clone: Its antigen is unidentified.

Assay used: immunoSEQ multiplex PCR; TCRdb lists only in-frame clones, some missing. The profile shows about 92,000 clones, 91% of them singletons. Germline loops: CDR1 MNHNS, CDR2 SASEGT. Trimming took off 1 base at V and 5 bases at J, with 13 bases between the two ends. The CDR3 spans 15 residues. The receptor comes from an adult with an advanced solid tumor such as melanoma, head and neck, liver or kidney cancer. The sample in question was CD4+ or CD8+ T cells sorted from blood, obtained in a trial of the OX40 agonist ivuxolimab. V usage is TRBV6-1 and J usage is TRBJ2-3; D could derive from TRBD1 or TRBD2 (5 bases each). As DNA, the CDR3 is TGTGCCAGCAGTGAAGTTCAGGGAGCGCGAGATACGCAGTATTTT. Translated, it gives CASSEVQGARDTQYF.